These T cell receptor beta chains were read from a single sample in a study of response to subunit inactivated influenza vaccine. One entry per CDR3 protein, called by TCRdb with MiXCR from the RT-PCR reads. The sample carries approximately 480,000 distinct CDR3 sequences, approximately 11% recorded once. The specimen was PBMCs from blood, collected 40 to 50 days after vaccination. These receptors were obtained from a man over 45 who received an inactivated influenza vaccine. Each CDR3 is given with its conserved first and last residue. D genes are given only for firm matches. Only part of the rows carry a size: once, few, many, or a class if the clone is expanded.

abundance	j_gene	d_gene	len	v_gene	CDR3nt	CDR3aa
few	TRBJ2-5	-	11	TRBV6-2/TRBV6-3	TGTGCCAGCGGAGAACAAGAGACCCAGTACTTC	CASGEQETQYF
few	TRBJ2-2	-	17	TRBV7-8	TGTGCCAGCAGCTTAGCGCAGGCGGGGCGGTACGCCGGGGAGCTGTTTTTT	CASSLAQAGRYAGELFF
few	TRBJ2-1	-	15	TRBV4-1	TGCGCCAGCAGCCTTGATCACGGGACTTACAATGAGCAGTTCTTC	CASSLDHGTYNEQFF
many	TRBJ2-3	TRBD2	14	TRBV4-3	TGCGCCAGCAGCCAAACCCAGGGACTAGCGACGCAGTATTTT	CASSQTQGLATQYF
many	TRBJ1-4	-	13	TRBV12-3/TRBV12-4	TGTGCCAGCATCCGGACCGGGGGTGAAAAACTGTTTTTT	CASIRTGGEKLFF
few	TRBJ2-7	-	13	TRBV7-3	TGTGCCAGCAGCTTATCGGTGTGGGACGAGCAGTACTTC	CASSLSVWDEQYF
few	TRBJ1-2	TRBD1	15	TRBV27	TGTGCCAGCAGTGTCGGACAGGGAGGGGGCTATGGCTACACCTTC	CASSVGQGGGYGYTF
many	TRBJ2-2	-	15	TRBV5-1	TGCGCCAGCAATGCTCAGGGCACGAACACCGGGGAGCTGTTTTTT	CASNAQGTNTGELFF
few	TRBJ2-5	TRBD1	15	TRBV4-2	TGTGCCAGCAGCCCGGGACAGGGGGAAGGGGAGACCCAGTACTTC	CASSPGQGEGETQYF
many	TRBJ1-2	-	14	TRBV7-8	TGTGCCAGCAGCTTAGAGGTCCTAACGAGGGGCTACACCTTC	CASSLEVLTRGYTF
-	TRBJ1-1	-	15	TRBV7-9	TGTGCCAGCAGCCCAAGGACGGAGGTCACGGCTGAAGCTTTCTTT	CASSPRTEVTAEAFF
-	TRBJ2-5	TRBD2	14	TRBV3-1	TGTGCCAGCAGATCCGCCTCGATTCGGGGGGACCAGTACTTC	CASRSASIRGDQYF
-	TRBJ1-1	-	15	TRBV4-3	TGCGCCAGCAGCCAAGAAGTGGGGTGGGGCACTGAAGCTTTCTTT	CASSQEVGWGTEAFF
many	TRBJ2-1	TRBD2	15	TRBV20-1	TGCAGTGCTAGGGCCAGCGGGGGGGCCTACAATGAGCAGTTCTTC	CSARASGGAYNEQFF
many	TRBJ2-1	-	14	TRBV6-5	TGTGCCAGCAGTTATACTAGCTCCTACAATGAGCAGTTCTTC	CASSYTSSYNEQFF
few	TRBJ2-5	-	16	TRBV19	TGTGCCAGTAGTACCTGGACAGTGGGTGAAGAGGAGACCCAGTACTTC	CASSTWTVGEEETQYF
many	TRBJ2-4	-	16	TRBV5-1	TGCGCCAGCAGCTTGGAAGTCGGGAGTGGCAAAAACATTCAGTACTTC	CASSLEVGSGKNIQYF
few	TRBJ2-6	-	16	TRBV7-9	TGTGCCAGCAGCTTAGCGGGCGGCTCTGGGGCCAACGTCCTGACTTTC	CASSLAGGSGANVLTF
-	TRBJ2-1	-	15	TRBV7-6	TGTGCCAGCAGCTTAGAAGGAAACGGCATCAATGAGCAGTTCTTC	CASSLEGNGINEQFF
-	TRBJ2-5	-	13	TRBV11-3	TGTGCCAGCAGCCCAAACGGAGGAGAGACCCAGTACTTC	CASSPNGGETQYF
-	TRBJ2-1	-	16	TRBV20-1	TGCAGTGCTATAGACCCGAATCGAGCGTCGTACAATGAGCAGTTCTTC	CSAIDPNRASYNEQFF
many	TRBJ2-1	TRBD2	16	TRBV5-1	TGCGCCAGCAGCGGGACGACTAGCGGATCCTACAATGAGCAGTTCTTC	CASSGTTSGSYNEQFF
many	TRBJ2-1	-	14	TRBV5-1	TGCGCCAGCAGCTTGGCCGGGCCTAGCAATGAGCAGTTCTTC	CASSLAGPSNEQFF
-	TRBJ1-4	TRBD1	15	TRBV6-2/TRBV6-3	TGTGCCAGCAGTAATACCGGACAGGCCTACGAAAAACTGTTTTTT	CASSNTGQAYEKLFF
-	TRBJ2-3	TRBD2	15	TRBV15	TGTGCCACCAGCGTTCAGGGAGGGTCGACAGATACGCAGTATTTT	CATSVQGGSTDTQYF